This paragraph reports one T cell receptor beta chain. This clonotype occurred a few times. This receptor's antigen is unknown. Per-base qualities were not stored, and no clone one base away is much larger. This entry comes from a study of identical twins (dated by TCRdb to the mid-2010s). The study in broad terms: To test whether fetal clonotypes persist, this study deep-sequenced TCR alpha and beta repertoires from monozygotic twins, from unrelated adults of various ages, and from cord blood. Replicate twin experiments were performed at different times using different library preparation protocols to rule out contamination. The paper's findings and limits, for the study overall: Recombination models systematically underestimated out-of-frame TCR alpha sharing in monozygotic twins but agreed with sharing between unrelated individuals. Zero-insertion analyses could be partly confounded by invariant T cells such as MAIT and iNKT, though diverse VJ usage argued against such confounding for most clonotypes. Abundant cord blood beta clonotypes had fewer insertions, young adult naive repertoires showed a similar but weaker trend, and memory repertoires showed no such trend. Because the same donors could not be followed over many years, conclusions were based on cross-sectional statistical analysis. A weaker excess of twin sharing was found in beta out-of-frame sequences because the signal-to-noise ratio was lowered by fewer shared sequences. Compared with coincidental sharing between unrelated individuals, out-of-frame TCR alpha sequences shared between twins had an excess of sequences with low generation probability.

Every donor in the study was a healthy Caucasian. Miltenyi CD45RO+ enrichment and human naive T-cell isolation kits were used to isolate memory (CD45RO+) and naive T cells from PBMC. CDR1 and CDR2 are read off the germline V gene (reference sequence) as SEHNR and FQNEAQ. From its cysteine to its phenylalanine, the CDR3 spans 15 amino acids. The DNA shown is the 45-base CDR3, in frame from base 1. V and J are trimmed by 6 bases and 7 bases, and the gene matches miss 7 bases of the junction. Receptor libraries were prepared by 5' RACE. Sequencing took place on an Illumina HiSeq 2000. A universal primer binding site was introduced by template switching, and a unique molecular identifier was present in the final cDNA, enabling accurate counting of TCR cDNA molecules. Specific primers in the conserved constant-segment region were used to synthesize first-strand cDNA for TCR alpha and beta chains. To control for contamination, every cDNA library was double barcoded, receiving both a SMART-Mk sample barcode and Illumina barcodes. TruSeq adapter sequences and Illumina sample barcodes were added in two successive PCR steps. The TCR alpha and beta cDNA libraries were sequenced on the Illumina HiSeq platform using custom primers. In the paper's pipeline: MiGEC was used to process raw reads and extract unique molecular identifiers, and MiXCR was used to find CDR3 positions. Recombination models were inferred per individual with the repgenHMM and IGoR tools using an EM algorithm. The analysis of shared clonotypes was done with the tcR package in R, with sharing normalized by the product of cloneset sizes. To study raw recombination free of thymic and clonal selection effects, out-of-frame nonproductive sequences were analyzed. TCRdb reprocessed the public reads (quality trimming at Q25 with fastp, clone calling with MiXCR) and kept in-frame beta chains. Each CDR3 protein appears once, grouped with its most common genes and DNA. It is TCRdb's table, rather than the study itself, that gives the V and J calls and clone size. Here the sample has hundreds of thousands of distinct CDR3 sequences; about an eighth occur a single time. Clones ranked in the top ten supply around 8.9% of the sample.

The sample consisted of memory (CD45RO+) T cells sorted from blood. The cell subset or site label for this specimen denotes: CD45RO+ enriched T cells. The rearrangement combines TRBV7-9 with TRBJ2-1; 12 central bases correspond to TRBD2. This receptor was identified in a woman between 18 and 30 years old in good health. CDR3 region: CASRPTSGSTNEQFF. The DNA reads TGTGCCAGCAGGCCGACTAGCGGGAGTACTAATGAGCAGTTCTTC.